These 28 T cell receptor beta chains share one sample of origin, sequenced in a study of T cell repertoires in cytomegalovirus infection. TCRdb reprocessed the reads with MiXCR, giving one entry per CDR3 protein. The sample carries about 160,000 distinct CDR3 sequences, roughly 21% recorded once. The antigens for these receptors are not known. Specimen: CD8+ T cells from cultured PBMCs, collected from culture after CMV antigen stimulation. The source is a human donor in good health (CMV status not recorded). Some clones in this sample may be carry-over from other donors' samples.

The rearrangement uses TRBV4-3 and TRBJ1-2; 8 bases map to TRBD1. With V trimmed by 0 bases and J by 6 bases, 9 bases remained unmatched. Looked up from germline, CDR1 is LGHNA and CDR2 is YSLEER. CDR3 length: 16 amino acids. CDR3 DNA sequence: TGCGCCAGCAGCCAAGACGGAGACAGGGGACGAGATGGCTACACCTTC. Translation: CASSQDGDRGRDGYTF.

This clonotype was detected only a few times. The chain combines TRBV27 with TRBJ2-1; D is ambiguous. CDR1 MNHEY and CDR2 SMNVEV come from the germline V gene (reference sequence). V was shortened by 1 base and J by 9 bases, with 4 bases between the two germline ends. The CDR3 runs 11 residues. The CDR3: CASSLLGEQFF. CDR3 coding DNA: TGTGCCAGCAGTTTATTAGGTGAGCAGTTCTTC.

The rearrangement links TRBV6-1 to TRBJ2-1, with D perhaps TRBD2 (5 bases). Looked up from germline, CDR1 is MNHNS and CDR2 is SASEGT. The CDR3 length is 11 residues. V lost 5 bases, J lost 9 bases, and 8 bases lay in between. CDR3 bases: TGTGCCAGCAGTACTCGGGGTGAGCAGTTCTTC. Translation gives CASSTRGEQFF.

This clonotype was observed a handful of times. The J gene is TRBJ1-5, the V gene TRBV27, with D possibly TRBD1 on 5 matching bases. The germline V and J ends were trimmed by 4 bases and 4 bases, with 14 bases remaining between them. This CDR3 is 15 amino acids long. CDR1 is MNHEY, CDR2 SMNVEV, per germline (reference sequence). As DNA, the CDR3 is TGTGCCAGCAGTTCCCGCCAGGGCGCAAATCAGCCCCAGCATTTT. It encodes CASSSRQGANQPQHF.

This clonotype came up a few times. The J gene is TRBJ2-5, the V gene TRBV20-1, with 12 bases fitting TRBD2. The V segment lost 1 base and the J segment 5 bases; nucleotides outside the gene matches: 8. The CDR3 loop spans 16 amino acids. Germline CDR1 and CDR2: DFQATT and SNEGSKA (reference sequence). CDR3: CSARVLAGGPVETQYF. The CDR3 bases are TGCAGTGCTAGAGTGCTAGCGGGGGGGCCTGTGGAGACCCAGTACTTC.

This clonotype was counted between two and nine times. V gene TRBV4-1 combines with J gene TRBJ2-1, with D perhaps TRBD1 (5 bases). The CDR3 is 17 residues long. The germline V gene has CDR1 MGHRA and CDR2 YSYEKL. V was trimmed by 0 bases and J by 4 bases, leaving 16 bases between them. The CDR3 bases are TGCGCCAGCAGCCAAGATAGGTGGGCAGGGAATTACAATGAGCAGTTCTTC. As protein: CASSQDRWAGNYNEQFF.

This clonotype was recorded many times. This rearrangement joins TRBV7-6 to TRBJ1-3; 11 nucleotides line up with TRBD1. V was clipped by 6 bases and J by 5 bases; unmatched bases: 12. This CDR3 comprises 17 residues. CDR1 is SGHVS and CDR2 is FNYEAQ in the germline V gene. In DNA, the CDR3 is TGTGCCAGCAGAGTTGGAGGGACAGGGGGTAGGAGAAACACCATATATTTT. It yields the protein CASRVGGTGGRRNTIYF.

This clonotype was detected many times. The J gene is TRBJ1-1, the V gene TRBV11-1; 7 bases match TRBD1. This CDR3 comprises 14 residues. Trimming took 5 bases from V and 7 from J; bases not matched to a gene: 10. CDR1 is SGHAT, CDR2 FQDESV, per germline (reference sequence). DNA for the CDR3: TGTGCCAGCAGCCAGACAGGGAATCGGAATGAAGCTTTCTTT. Protein: CASSQTGNRNEAFF.

Remarks on this clonotype: At one end, the junction sequence differs from germline, possibly due to a read error. The chain combines TRBV6-2 or TRBV6-3 with TRBJ2-1, with 7 bases identical to TRBD1. Germline values: CDR1 MNHEY, CDR2 SVGEGT. The length of the CDR3 is 17 residues. The CDR3 spells CASRYDPKTGFYNEQFF. The CDR3, as DNA: TGTGCCAGCCGTTACGACCCTAAGACAGGGTTCTACAATGAGCAGTTCTTC.

V gene TRBV7-2 combines with J gene TRBJ2-3; no firm D call. The CDR3 is 17 amino acids. Germline lookup yields CDR1 SGHTA and CDR2 FQGNSA. The V gene lost 5 bases and the J gene lost 6 bases, with 24 bases spanning the gap. CDR3 in amino acids: CASSRYGVISHVDTQYF. In DNA, the CDR3 is TGTGCCAGCAGCCGGTATGGCGTAATTTCCCATGTGGATACGCAGTATTTT.

This clonotype was seen a few times. The V and J genes are TRBV7-9 and TRBJ2-7; D may be TRBD1 or TRBD2 (5 bases each). CDR3 length: 12 residues. V shed 0 bases and J shed 7 bases, with 7 bases lying between them. From germline, CDR1 is SEHNR and CDR2 FQNEAQ (reference sequence). The CDR3 DNA follows: TGTGCCAGCAGCTTAGCTGGGGGAGAGCAGTACTTC. Amino acid sequence: CASSLAGGEQYF.

The chain couples TRBV7-2 to TRBJ1-1; 12 bases are a match to TRBD1. Unmatched junction bases numbered 5, after V lost 8 bases and J lost 1 base. CDR1 and CDR2 from the germline V gene are SGHTA and FQGNSA. The length of the CDR3 is 15 residues. CDR3 sequence: CASGGTGGTNTEAFF. For the CDR3, the DNA is TGTGCCAGCGGCGGGACAGGGGGCACGAACACTGAAGCTTTCTTT. Full variable domain (outside the CDR3, taken from reference TRBV7-2 and TRBJ1-1): GAGVSQSPSNKVTEKGKDVELRCDPISGHTALYWYRQSLGQGLEFLIYFQGNSAPDKSGLPSDRFSAERTGGSVSTLTIQRTQQEDSAVYLCASGGTGGTNTEAFFGQGTRLTVV.

In this sample, this clonotype turned up a few times. The chain uses TRBV25-1 and TRBJ2-7, with 8 bases lining up with TRBD1. Germline values: CDR1 MGHDK, CDR2 SYGVNS. There are 12 residues in the CDR3. Trimming took 7 bases from V and 3 from J; bases not matched to a gene: 2. The CDR3 DNA is TGTGCCAGCATTGGACAGGGCTACGAGCAGTACTTC. Encoded protein: CASIGQGYEQYF.

The gene calls are TRBV4-3 and TRBJ2-7; D possibly corresponds to TRBD2 (5 bases). Germline lookup yields CDR1 LGHNA and CDR2 YSLEER. There are 16 residues in the CDR3. Trimming removed 2 bases from V and 2 bases from J, with 16 bases in between. CDR3 in DNA: TGCGCCAGCAGCCAATTCTCCGGGATGAACGCCTACGAGCAGTACTTC. Residues: CASSQFSGMNAYEQYF.

Remarks on this clonotype: A much larger clonotype is one base distant, so this may be a read error. V usage is TRBV6-5 and J usage is TRBJ2-3; 7 bases are a match to TRBD1. This CDR3 spans 15 amino acids. CDR1 and CDR2 from the germline V gene are MNHEY and SVGAGI. CDR3 DNA: TGTGACAGCAGTTATGGGACAGCAAGCACAGATACGCAGTATTTT. Translating it yields CDSSYGTASTDTQYF.

This clonotype was counted a few times. This chain uses TRBV30 with TRBJ2-1; TRBD2 agrees at 7 bases. V lost 8 bases and J lost 9; bases outside the gene matches: 13. Germline V gene lookup returns CDR1 GTSNPN and CDR2 SVGIG (reference sequence). This CDR3 comprises 13 residues. The CDR3 sequence is CAGVYERGVEQFF. For the CDR3, the DNA is TGTGCCGGCGTGTACGAGCGGGGTGTTGAGCAGTTCTTC.

This clonotype was recorded a few times. This sequence joins TRBV5-1 and TRBJ2-4, with D perhaps TRBD1 (6 bases). V lost 4 bases and J 2 bases, leaving 13 bases between the germline ends. Germline V gene sequence: CDR1 SGHRS, CDR2 YFSETQ. There are 15 residues in the CDR3. CDR3 region: CASSTAGVTKNIQYF. CDR3 sequence (DNA): TGCGCCAGCAGCACGGCAGGGGTGACCAAAAACATTCAGTACTTC.

The genes are TRBV6-4 and TRBJ2-1; 9 nucleotides match TRBD2. Germline V gives CDR1 MRHNA, CDR2 SNTAGT. The CDR3 is 15 residues long. J was trimmed by 10 bases and V by 3 bases; bases with no gene match: 10. CDR3 bases: TGTGCCAGCAGTGAGCTTAGCGGGGGAACCGGAGAGCAGTTCTTC. Translating gives CASSELSGGTGEQFF.

The J gene is TRBJ2-2, the V gene TRBV7-9, with unresolved D. CDR3 length equals 16 residues. Between the trimmed V and J ends, which lost 4 bases and 5 bases, there was a span of 17 bases. Germline values: CDR1 SEHNR, CDR2 FQNEAQ (reference sequence). For the CDR3, the DNA is TGTGCCAGCAGCTCGGGTCCGAACGTTCGAACCGGGGAGCTGTTTTTT. It specifies CASSSGPNVRTGELFF.

This clonotype has just a few counts. The V and J genes are TRBV18 and TRBJ2-3; D remains ambiguous. V was clipped by 2 bases and J by 2 bases, with 5 bases between them. The CDR3 totals 13 residues. Germline CDR1 is KGHSH and CDR2 is LQKENI. CDR3 nucleotide sequence: TGTGCCAGCTCACCAAGGGACACAGATACGCAGTATTTT. This gives the protein CASSPRDTDTQYF.

The chain links TRBV29-1 to TRBJ2-1; D not certain. The germline V gene encodes CDR1 SQVTM and CDR2 ANQGSEA. The CDR3 covers 10 residues. The V end was cut by 5 bases, the J end by 4 bases, with 3 bases between. CDR3 sequence reads: CSVQYNEQFF. CDR3 sequence (DNA): TGCAGCGTTCAATACAATGAGCAGTTCTTC.

This chain joins TRBV19 and TRBJ2-1, with TRBD2 matching 11 bases. The junction had 11 bases not matched to a gene; V was cut back by 5 bases and J by 5 bases. Germline V gene lookup returns CDR1 LNHDA and CDR2 SQIVND (reference sequence). The CDR3 loop spans 17 amino acids. The CDR3 sequence is CASSPGTSGGIHNEQFF. CDR3 bases: TGTGCCAGTAGTCCGGGGACTAGCGGTGGGATTCACAATGAGCAGTTCTTC.

The rearrangement links TRBV30 to TRBJ2-1; D perhaps matches TRBD1 (6 bases). Germline assignment: CDR1 GTSNPN and CDR2 SVGIG (reference sequence). V dropped 0 bases and J dropped 6 bases, with 18 bases sitting between them. This CDR3 spans 16 amino acids. CDR3 loop: CAWSVQGEPSGNEQFF. The CDR3 nucleotides read TGTGCCTGGAGTGTACAGGGAGAGCCAAGCGGCAATGAGCAGTTCTTC.

This clonotype occurred a few times. The gene calls are TRBV28 and TRBJ2-3; 11 bases align to TRBD2. This CDR3 contains 16 residues. CDR1 and CDR2 from the germline V gene are MDHEN and SYDVKM. The V segment lost 4 bases and the J segment 8 bases; nucleotides outside the gene matches: 11. CDR3 region: CASSSALAGGPFTQYF. The CDR3 bases are TGTGCCAGCAGTTCTGCCTTAGCGGGGGGGCCCTTTACGCAGTATTTT.

This clonotype appeared a few times. The V and J genes are TRBV11-2 and TRBJ2-7; possible D gene TRBD2, 6 bases. Germline CDR1 SGHAT, CDR2 FQNNGV. Trimming cost V 8 bases and J 2 bases, with 16 bases left between them. The CDR3 consists of 14 residues. This CDR3 reads CASRRRDGPYEQYF. CDR3 DNA sequence: TGTGCCAGCCGAAGGCGGGACGGACCCTACGAGCAGTACTTC.

The rearrangement uses TRBV5-6 and TRBJ2-7, with D possibly TRBD2 on 5 matching bases. CDR1 and CDR2 from the germline V gene are SGHDT and YYEEEE. The CDR3 covers 17 residues. The V gene lost 1 base and the J gene lost 0 bases, with 17 bases spanning the gap. The CDR3 spells CASSLSSYGDSSYEQYF. DNA for the CDR3: TGTGCCAGCAGCTTGAGCAGCTACGGGGATAGCTCCTACGAGCAGTACTTC.

The genes are TRBV7-9 and TRBJ2-6; 9 nucleotides line up with TRBD1. Germline values: CDR1 SEHNR, CDR2 FQNEAQ (reference sequence). There are 18 residues in the CDR3. V was pared by 5 bases and J by 2 bases, with 10 bases of the junction left unmatched. CDR3 nucleotides: TGTGCCAGCAGCCGACGGGACAGGGAATCCCCTGGGGCCAACGTCCTGACTTTC. Encoded protein: CASSRRDRESPGANVLTF.

The chain is built from TRBV12-3 or TRBV12-4 and TRBJ2-7, with 7 bases identical to TRBD1. The CDR3 extends over 14 amino acids. V dropped 5 bases and J dropped 3; count of bases not matched to a gene: 7. CDR3 DNA: TGTGCCAGCAGTCCCTATGACAGGGACTACGAGCAGTACTTC. Residues: CASSPYDRDYEQYF.